This T cell receptor (beta chain) derives from a study of blood T cell repertoires in COVID-19. Whole-study context: COVID-19 samples from acute and convalescent phases originated in the United States, Italy and Spain. Nucleic acid was either cDNA or gDNA, and it came from T cells, B-cell-depleted T cells, or PBMCs.

J lost 4 bases, V lost 3 bases, and 9 bases had no gene match. Germline V gives CDR1 SGHRS, CDR2 YFSETQ. There are 17 residues in the CDR3. As originally analysed: Estimation of nucleated cell counts relied on the amplification of reference gene primers. The assay was immunoSEQ multiplex PCR, and TCRdb's table has in-frame clones only and misses some. V and J calls plus clone size are reproduced from that table; the DNA served to infer D and trimming. The top ten hold 2.6% of the sample, which has 140,000 or so clones, 80% to 90% seen once. This receptor was taken from a human donor with acute or convalescent COVID-19. The donor label of this sample is uncertain. The V and J genes are TRBV5-1 and TRBJ2-2, with 10 positions matching TRBD2. Sequences were obtained from peripheral blood. In DNA form, the CDR3 reads TGCGCCAGCAGCTCGGATCTAGCGGGAGTGGGCACCGGGGAGCTGTTTTTT. As protein: CASSSDLAGVGTGELFF. Filled out from reference TRBV5-1 and TRBJ2-2, the complete variable domain reads KAGVTQTPRYLIKTRGQQVTLSCSPISGHRSVSWYQQTPGQGLQFLFEYFSETQRNKGNFPGRFSGRQFSNSRSEMNVSTLELGDSALYLCASSSDLAGVGTGELFFGEGSRLTVL.